The TCR beta chain under discussion was sequenced for a study of blood T cells in healthy people across ages. Between the trimmed V and J ends, which lost 5 bases and 2 bases, there was a span of 19 bases. CDR3 length equals 16 residues. Per the germline V gene, CDR1 is SEHNR and CDR2 is FQNEAQ (reference sequence). The donors, all healthy, were Caucasians living in Russia, aged about 6 to 90. Using a J-beta primer mix together with a sample-barcoded 5' primer, a second PCR was run for about 6 to 12 cycles. Per sample, CDR3-containing paired-end reads numbered at least 2.5 million. TCRdb analysed the 5' RACE reads with MiXCR anew, one entry per CDR3 protein. This sample has around 1.5 million distinct CDR3 sequences, with approximately 59% found just once.

This sequence joins TRBV7-9 and TRBJ2-7; D may be TRBD1 or TRBD2 (6 bases each). Sequenced material: blood. This TCR was recovered from a man aged 18 to 29 in good health. CDR3: CASSRNQGRGAYEQYF. The CDR3 bases are TGTGCCAGCAGCCGCAACCAGGGGCGCGGGGCCTACGAGCAGTACTTC.